The next 20 T cell receptor delta chains were all read from a single sample in a study of gamma-delta chains in newborns, infants, children. TCRdb ran CATT on the reads. Found here are over a thousand delta-chain clones, 0.85% to 1.3% of them singletons; the top ten hold 30% to 35%. Sequenced input: blood. These receptors originate from a child in good health.

Of note for this clone: TCRdb has a much larger clone's protein, which differs at residue 8 from the translation of this DNA, likely because of a read error; what is shown is the protein translated from the DNA. The chain employs TRDV2 and TRDJ1; D unresolved. The CDR3 is 17 residues long. The germline V gene encodes CDR1 GEAIGNYY and CDR2 EKD. V lost 0 bases, J lost 0 bases, and 16 bases lay in between. CDR3 sequence: CACDTVGRGQNTDKLIF. In nucleotides, the CDR3 is TGTGCCTGTGACACCGTGGGTAGGGGTCAAAACACCGATAAACTCATCTTT.

About this clone itself: TCRdb shows a much larger clone's protein in place of this DNA's translation, and the two differ at residue 10, likely through a read error; the protein shown is translated from the DNA. The V and J genes are TRDV2 and TRDJ3, with 11 bases matching TRDD3. The CDR3 has 19 amino acids. J lost 0 bases, V lost 3 bases, and 6 bases had no gene match. Germline V lookup: CDR1 GEAIGNYY, CDR2 EKD. This CDR3 is CACDALLGDNSWDTRQMFF. For the CDR3, the DNA is TGTGCCTGTGACGCCCTACTGGGGGATAACTCCTGGGACACCCGACAGATGTTTTTC.

This clone has a handful of counts. TCRdb's entry gives the protein of a much larger clone, which mismatches this DNA's translation at residue 12, likely from a read error; the protein reported here is translated from the DNA. V is TRDV2 and J is TRDJ3; 10 bases align to TRDD3. Germline V gene data show CDR1 as GEAIGNYY and CDR2 as EKD. This CDR3 comprises 19 residues. The CDR3 nucleotides read TGTGCCTGTGACACTGGGGGATACTCGAGCTCCCGGGACACCCGACAGATGTTTTTC. This encodes CACDTGGYSSSRDTRQMFF.

To note about this clone: TCRdb's entry gives the protein of a much larger clone, which mismatches this DNA's translation at residue 5, likely from a read error; the protein reported here is translated from the DNA. The V and J genes are TRDV2 and TRDJ1, with TRDD3 matching 8 bases. Trimming at V came to 3 bases and at J to 2 bases, leaving 10 bases not matched to a gene. There are 16 residues in the CDR3. Germline CDR1 GEAIGNYY, CDR2 EKD. In DNA, the CDR3 is TGTGCCTGTGACCCCGTCGGGGATACTCAAACCGATAAACTCATCTTT. Its protein is CACDPVGDTQTDKLIF.

Details on this clone: Other DNA sequences from this sample encode an identical CDR3 as well. J is TRDJ1 and V is TRDV2, with a possible D match to TRDD3 (6 bases). The CDR3 extends over 16 amino acids. V gave up 1 base and J gave up 0 bases, with 14 bases separating them. Germline loops: CDR1 GEAIGNYY, CDR2 EKD. For the CDR3, the DNA is TGTGCCTGTGACACGTTGGGGGGTCAACACACCGATAAACTCATCTTT. It translates to CACDTLGGQHTDKLIF.

A note on this clone: This DNA's translation differs at residue 13 from TCRdb's protein, which comes from a much larger clone; a read error is likely, and the protein shown is translated from the DNA. The chain recombines TRDV2 with TRDJ1, with 11 bases matching TRDD3. The CDR3 extends over 18 amino acids. The germline V gene has CDR1 GEAIGNYY and CDR2 EKD. V trimming: 1 base; J trimming: 3 bases; junction bases outside the gene matches: 12. CDR3 protein: CACDTLGDTSRDADKLIF. CDR3 in DNA: TGTGCCTGTGACACGTTGGGGGATACGTCCCGGGACGCCGATAAACTCATCTTT.

This clone was counted a few times. This DNA's translation differs at residue 3 from TCRdb's protein, which comes from a much larger clone; a read error is likely, and the protein shown is translated from the DNA. This rearrangement joins TRDV2 to TRDJ1, with TRDD3 matching 13 bases. The CDR3 spans 16 residues. The germline V gene has CDR1 GEAIGNYY and CDR2 EKD. CDR3 sequence (DNA): TGTGCCAGTGACTCAGTACTGGGGGATACGCCCGATAAACTCATCTTT. It is translated as CASDSVLGDTPDKLIF.

This clone has just a few counts. A far larger clone is one base from this, pointing to a likely read error. The V gene is TRDV2, the J gene TRDJ1; 10 bases are shared with TRDD3. The CDR3 has 21 amino acids. CDR1 and CDR2 (germline): GEAIGNYY, EKD. CDR3: CACDTVKGDTQATTYTDKPIF. CDR3 in DNA: TGTGCCTGTGACACCGTGAAGGGGGATACGCAGGCGACAACATACACCGATAAACCCATCTTT.

A few counts support this clone. This likely came from a read error, as a far larger clone is one base away. The same CDR3 also results from other DNA sequences found in this sample. V gene TRDV2 combines with J gene TRDJ1; TRDD3 matches at 9 bases. This CDR3 is built from 14 residues. Germline CDR1 reads GEAIGNYY; CDR2 reads EKD. In nucleotides, the CDR3 is TGTGCCTGTGACACGCTGGGGGATTCCGATAAGCTCATCTTT. It translates to CACDTLGDSDKLIF.

A word on this clone: TCRdb shows a much larger clone's protein in place of this DNA's translation, and the two differ at residue 11, likely through a read error; the protein shown is translated from the DNA. The V call is TRDV2, the J call TRDJ1; 9 nucleotides match TRDD3. The germline V gene encodes CDR1 GEAIGNYY and CDR2 EKD. The CDR3 runs to 17 residues. Trimming cost V 0 bases and J 1 base; bases outside gene matches: 8. CDR3 nucleotide sequence: TGTGCCTGTGACACCCTCCAGCTGGGGGATCTCACCGATAAACTCATCTTT. It yields the protein CACDTLQLGDLTDKLIF.

Only a few counts were recorded for this clone. The protein held in TCRdb is that of a much larger clone and does not match this DNA's translation at residue 16, likely because of a read error; the protein shown is translated from the DNA. The chain uses TRDV2 and TRDJ1; TRDD3 agrees at 10 bases. This CDR3 contains 18 residues. Per germline, CDR1 GEAIGNYY and CDR2 EKD. CDR3 nucleotides: TGTGCCTGTGACACCGTTCCTACTGGGGGATTGAACACCGATAAACCCATCTTT. Translated: CACDTVPTGGLNTDKPIF.

To note about this clone: This DNA's translation and the protein TCRdb lists, from a much larger clone, do not match at residue 3, likely due to a read error; the protein shown is translated from the DNA. The chain's CDR3 is CARDTVEEVYTDKLIF. The DNA of the CDR3 is TGTGCCCGTGACACTGTGGAAGAAGTTTACACCGATAAACTCATCTTT. J is TRDJ1 and V is TRDV2, with D hard to call. Germline V gene data show CDR1 as GEAIGNYY and CDR2 as EKD. This CDR3 has 16 amino acids.

This clone was detected only a few times. TCRdb's listed protein matches a much larger clone and diverges from this DNA's translation at residue 8, likely through a read error; the protein shown comes from the DNA. The V gene is TRDV2, the J gene TRDJ1, with TRDD3 matching over 7 bases. The V and J ends lost 0 bases and 1 base, in that order; junction bases with no gene match: 13. CDR1 and CDR2 from the germline V gene are GEAIGNYY and EKD. This CDR3 has 18 amino acids. The CDR3 nucleotides read TGTGCCTGTGACACCGGGCTGGAGGATACGCCGAGCACCGATAAACTCATCTTT. The encoded protein is CACDTGLEDTPSTDKLIF.

This clone was found a few times. A far bigger clonotype differs at one base, so this is likely a read error. Other DNA sequences in this specimen translate into the identical CDR3. V usage is TRDV2 and J usage is TRDJ3; 7 bases match TRDD3. This CDR3 comprises 20 residues. Germline values: CDR1 GEAIGNYY, CDR2 EKD. This CDR3 is CACDTGWGTHSSWDTRQMFF. The CDR3 DNA reads as TGTGCCTGTGACACCGGTTGGGGGACGCATAGCTCCTGGGACACCCGACAGATGTTCTTC.

This clone was picked up a small number of times. The protein given by TCRdb reflects a much larger clone and differs at residue 16 from this DNA's translation, likely from a read error; the protein shown is the DNA's translation. This chain links TRDV2 with TRDJ3; a possible D gene is TRDD3 (6 bases). The germline CDR1 and CDR2 sequences are GEAIGNYY and EKD. The CDR3 consists of 18 residues. The CDR3 reads CACDTAVGISWDTRQVFF. The CDR3, as DNA: TGTGCCTGTGACACCGCGGTGGGGATCTCCTGGGACACCCGACAGGTGTTTTTC.

Remarks on this clone: The protein TCRdb gives is from a much larger clone and does not agree with this DNA's translation at residue 14, likely a read error; the protein shown here comes from the DNA. The genes are TRDV2 and TRDJ3; 10 nucleotides line up with TRDD3. The CDR3 length is 19 residues. CDR1 GEAIGNYY and CDR2 EKD come from the germline V gene. The chain's CDR3 is CACDTGGYSSSWDIRQMFF. The CDR3 DNA sequence: TGTGCCTGTGACACTGGGGGATACTCGAGCTCCTGGGACATCCGACAGATGTTTTTC.

With respect to this clone: Germline and junction disagree at one end, which may indicate a read error. The V gene is TRDV2, the J gene TRDJ3; TRDD3 is a possible D gene (6 bases). The germline gives CDR1 GEAIGNYY, CDR2 EKD. The CDR3 sequence is 19 residues long. CDR3: CACVTARAVSSWGTRQMFF. The DNA for the CDR3 is TGTGCCTGTGTCACCGCTAGGGCTGTGAGCTCCTGGGGCACCCGACAGATGTTTTTC.

Notes on this clone: TCRdb assigns this DNA the protein of a much larger clone, which departs from its translation at residue 3; this likely reflects a read error, and the protein shown comes from translating the DNA. The CDR3 sequence: CARDPVGGGRTYTDKLIF. The DNA of the CDR3 is TGTGCCCGTGATCCCGTCGGTGGGGGTCGAACGTACACCGATAAACTCATCTTT. The chain uses TRDV2 and TRDJ1; TRDD3 is a possible D gene (6 bases). This CDR3 contains 18 residues. The germline V gene encodes CDR1 GEAIGNYY and CDR2 EKD.

This clone was detected a few times. TCRdb attributes to this sequence the protein of a much larger clone, which differs from the DNA translation at residue 8; a read error is likely, and the protein displayed is translated from the DNA. V gene TRDV2 combines with J gene TRDJ1; D is undetermined. Germline values: CDR1 GEAIGNYY, CDR2 EKD. The CDR3 has 19 residues. Trimming pared 0 bases from V and 4 bases from J, leaving 26 bases between. The CDR3 is CACDTVQDVLKTPDDKLIF. The DNA for the CDR3 is TGTGCCTGTGACACCGTTCAGGACGTACTGAAAACCCCGGACGATAAACTCATCTTT.

This clone was found a few times. TCRdb's entry gives the protein of a much larger clone, which mismatches this DNA's translation at residue 6, likely from a read error; the protein reported here is translated from the DNA. The rearrangement joins TRDV2 to TRDJ3; maybe TRDD3 (5 bases). CDR3 size: 18 residues. V lost 1 base to trimming and J lost 0 bases, with 12 bases between them. CDR1 and CDR2 from the germline V gene are GEAIGNYY and EKD. CDR3 sequence (DNA): TGTGCCTGTGACACAGAGGGATGCAGCTCCTGGGACACCCGACAGATGTTTTTC. Protein product: CACDTEGCSSWDTRQMFF.